This T cell receptor (beta chain) was captured in a study of T cells in localized non-small cell lung cancer. Points from the study as a whole: Sequencing was limited to one tumor region, leaving the possibility of heterogeneity open. A denser population of T cells in blood accompanied longer overall survival. Clonality of T cells reached its maximum in uninvolved adjacent lung, surpassing tumor. The appearance of a median 57 of the top 100 tumor clones was seen in adjacent lung.

In the case of this clone: The antigen is unknown.

V lost 6 bases to trimming and J lost 3 bases; unmatched junction nucleotides: 13. The CDR3 contains 18 residues. The germline V gene has CDR1 LNHDA and CDR2 SQIVND (reference sequence). TCRdb keeps only in-frame clones here, not all; method: immunoSEQ multiplex PCR. The sample yields around 78,000 clones, more than 70% seen once. This chain connects TRBV19 to TRBJ2-3, with 12 bases aligning to TRBD2. This specimen consisted of peripheral blood, obtained before any cancer treatment. The source of this sequence is a woman aged 40-70 years with stage I squamous cell lung carcinoma. CDR3 loop: CASSPVASGGAITDTQYF. For the CDR3, the DNA is TGTGCCAGTAGCCCCGTTGCTAGCGGGGGGGCGATAACAGATACGCAGTATTTT.